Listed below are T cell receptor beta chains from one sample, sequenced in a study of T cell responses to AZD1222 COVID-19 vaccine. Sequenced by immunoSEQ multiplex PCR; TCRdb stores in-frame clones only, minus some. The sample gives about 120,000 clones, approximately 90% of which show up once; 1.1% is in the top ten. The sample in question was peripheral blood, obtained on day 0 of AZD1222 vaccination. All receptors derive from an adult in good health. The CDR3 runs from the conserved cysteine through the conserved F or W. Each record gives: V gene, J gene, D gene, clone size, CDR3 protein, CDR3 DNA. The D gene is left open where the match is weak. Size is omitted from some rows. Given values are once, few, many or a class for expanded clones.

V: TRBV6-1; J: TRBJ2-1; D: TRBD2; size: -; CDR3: CASSEILAGGRDEQFF; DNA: TGTGCCAGCAGTGAAATTCTAGCGGGAGGCAGGGATGAGCAGTTCTTC
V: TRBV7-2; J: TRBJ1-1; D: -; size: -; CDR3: CASSYGPLNTEAFF; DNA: TGTGCCAGCAGCTATGGTCCCTTGAACACTGAAGCTTTCTTT
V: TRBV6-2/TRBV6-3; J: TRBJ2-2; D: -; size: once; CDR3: CASSYSTNTGELFF; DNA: TGTGCCAGCAGTTACTCGACAAACACCGGGGAGCTGTTTTTT
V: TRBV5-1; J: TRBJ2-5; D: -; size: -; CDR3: CASSSRGVQETQYF; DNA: TGCGCCAGCAGCTCTCGCGGGGTCCAAGAGACCCAGTACTTC
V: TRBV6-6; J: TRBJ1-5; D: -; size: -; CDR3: CASSRIGNQPQHF; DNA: TGTGCCAGCAGTCGGATAGGCAATCAGCCCCAGCATTTT
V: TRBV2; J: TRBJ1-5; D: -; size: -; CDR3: CASSEQGPYSNQPQHF; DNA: TGTGCCAGCAGTGAACAGGGTCCTTATAGCAATCAGCCCCAGCATTTT
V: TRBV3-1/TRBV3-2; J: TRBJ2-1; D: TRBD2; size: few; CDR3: CASSQAWGAGVFIEQFF; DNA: TGTGCCAGCAGCCAAGCCTGGGGAGCGGGAGTGTTTATTGAGCAGTTCTTC
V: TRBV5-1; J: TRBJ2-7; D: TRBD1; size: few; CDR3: CATGTDFYEQYF; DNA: TGCGCCACCGGGACAGACTTCTACGAGCAGTACTTC
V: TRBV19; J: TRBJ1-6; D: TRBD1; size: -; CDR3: CASRTGTGESSPLHF; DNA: TGTGCCAGCCGAACGGGGACAGGGGAAAGTTCACCCCTCCACTTT
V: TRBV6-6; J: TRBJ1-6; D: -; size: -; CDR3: CASSYSGVTYNSPLHF; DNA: TGTGCCAGCAGTTACTCGGGGGTAACCTATAATTCACCCCTCCACTTT
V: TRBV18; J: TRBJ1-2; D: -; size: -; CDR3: CASSPRGNWDYGYTF; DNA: TGTGCCAGCTCACCGCGGGGGAATTGGGACTATGGCTACACCTTC
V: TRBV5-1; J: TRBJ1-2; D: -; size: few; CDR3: CASSSGAEGYGYTF; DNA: TGCGCCAGCAGCTCCGGGGCAGAAGGCTATGGCTACACCTTC
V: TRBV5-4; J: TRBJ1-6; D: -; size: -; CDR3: CASSLRSGQGSPLHF; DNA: TGTGCCAGCAGCTTGCGTTCAGGGCAGGGTTCACCCCTCCACTTT
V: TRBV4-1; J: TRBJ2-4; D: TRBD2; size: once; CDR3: CASSQIAGGPDRSAKNIQYF; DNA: TGCGCCAGCAGCCAAATAGCGGGAGGGCCTGATCGGTCGGCCAAAAACATTCAGTACTTC
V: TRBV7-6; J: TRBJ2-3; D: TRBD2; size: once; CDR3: CASSLSGGASGSITDTQYF; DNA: TGTGCCAGCAGCTTAAGTGGTGGGGCTAGCGGGAGTATAACAGATACGCAGTATTTT
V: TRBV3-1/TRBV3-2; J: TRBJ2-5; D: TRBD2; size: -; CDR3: CATRTSAGETQYF; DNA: TGTGCCACCAGGACTAGCGCAGGAGAGACCCAGTACTTC
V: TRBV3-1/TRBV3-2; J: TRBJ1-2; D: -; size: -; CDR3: CASTPASHYGYTF; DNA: TGTGCCAGCACCCCGGCGAGCCACTATGGCTACACCTTC
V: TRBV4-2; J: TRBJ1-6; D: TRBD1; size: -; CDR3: CASSPEGQGEGSPLHF; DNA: TGTGCCAGCAGCCCTGAGGGACAGGGGGAAGGATCACCCCTCCACTTT
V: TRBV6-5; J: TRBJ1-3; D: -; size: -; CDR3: CASSYAAGAGNTIYF; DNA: TGTGCCAGCAGTTACGCGGCAGGGGCTGGAAACACCATATATTTT
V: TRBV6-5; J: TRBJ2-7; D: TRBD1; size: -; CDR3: CASGTGDSYEQYF; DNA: TGTGCCAGCGGGACAGGGGACTCCTACGAGCAGTACTTC
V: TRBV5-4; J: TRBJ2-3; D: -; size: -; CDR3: CASSLLEVSSTDTQYF; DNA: TGTGCCAGCAGCTTGTTAGAGGTCTCTAGCACAGATACGCAGTATTTT
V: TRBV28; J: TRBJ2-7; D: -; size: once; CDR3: CASGTSWSDEQYF; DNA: TGTGCCAGCGGGACCTCCTGGTCCGACGAGCAGTACTTC
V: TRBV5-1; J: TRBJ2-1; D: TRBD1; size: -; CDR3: CASRHGDRVYNEQFF; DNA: TGCGCCAGCAGGCATGGGGACAGGGTCTACAATGAGCAGTTCTTC
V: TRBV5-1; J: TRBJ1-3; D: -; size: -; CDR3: CASALADSGNTIYF; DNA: TGCGCCAGCGCCTTGGCGGACTCTGGAAACACCATATATTTT
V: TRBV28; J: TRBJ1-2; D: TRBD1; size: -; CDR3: CASSLEGASYGYTF; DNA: TGTGCCAGCAGTTTAGAGGGGGCCTCCTATGGCTACACCTTC
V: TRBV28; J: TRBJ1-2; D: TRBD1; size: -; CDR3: CASRPTGGSYGYTF; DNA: TGTGCCAGCAGGCCGACAGGGGGCAGCTATGGCTACACCTTC
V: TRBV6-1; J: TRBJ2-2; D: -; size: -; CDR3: CASSEPGLYTGELFF; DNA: TGTGCCAGCAGTGAACCGGGACTCTACACCGGGGAGCTGTTTTTT
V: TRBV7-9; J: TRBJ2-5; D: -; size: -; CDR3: CASSLPAAGKETQYF; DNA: TGTGCCAGCAGCTTACCGGCGGCGGGGAAAGAGACCCAGTACTTC
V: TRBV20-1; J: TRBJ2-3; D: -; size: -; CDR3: CSASRGGDTQYF; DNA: TGCAGTGCTAGTCGCGGCGGGGATACGCAGTATTTT
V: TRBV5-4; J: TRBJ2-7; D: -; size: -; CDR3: CASTSLPTTSYEQYF; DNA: TGTGCCAGCACCTCCCTGCCCACTACCTCCTACGAGCAGTACTTC
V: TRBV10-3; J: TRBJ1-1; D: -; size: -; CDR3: CAITESGAGAARSTEAFF; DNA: TGTGCCATCACCGAGAGCGGGGCAGGGGCCGCCAGGAGCACTGAAGCTTTCTTT
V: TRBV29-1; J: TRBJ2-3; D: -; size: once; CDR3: CSASGTGRGDTQYF; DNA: TGCAGCGCAAGCGGGACAGGCAGGGGAGATACGCAGTATTTT
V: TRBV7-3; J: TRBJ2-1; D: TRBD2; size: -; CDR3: CASSLTASGRGYEQFF; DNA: TGTGCCAGCAGCTTAACCGCTAGCGGGAGAGGCTATGAGCAGTTCTTC
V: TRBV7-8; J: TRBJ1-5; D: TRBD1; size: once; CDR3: CASSFQDRAYGNQPQHF; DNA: TGTGCCAGCAGCTTTCAGGACAGGGCGTACGGCAATCAGCCCCAGCATTTT
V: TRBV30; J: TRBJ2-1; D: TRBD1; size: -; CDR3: CAWRIGQGVFF; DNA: TGTGCCTGGAGAATAGGACAGGGTGTGTTCTTC
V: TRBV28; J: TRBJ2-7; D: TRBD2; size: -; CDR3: CASSISGRAPYEQYF; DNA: TGTGCCAGCAGCATTAGCGGGAGGGCCCCCTACGAGCAGTACTTC
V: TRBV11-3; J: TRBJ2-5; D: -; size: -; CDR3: CASSLKRDRETQYF; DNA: TGTGCCAGCAGCTTAAAGAGGGACCGAGAGACCCAGTACTTC
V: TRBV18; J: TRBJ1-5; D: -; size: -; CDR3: CASSPGQHSNQPQHF; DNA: TGTGCCAGCTCACCGGGACAACATAGCAATCAGCCCCAGCATTTT
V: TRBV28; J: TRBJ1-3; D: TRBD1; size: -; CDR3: CASGSRQGPTIYF; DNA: TGTGCCAGCGGATCCCGACAGGGACCCACCATATATTTT
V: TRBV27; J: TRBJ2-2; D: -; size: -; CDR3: CASSGNRNTGELFF; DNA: TGTGCCAGCAGCGGGAATCGGAACACCGGGGAGCTGTTTTTT
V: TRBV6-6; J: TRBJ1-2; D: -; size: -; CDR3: CASRLLMTPYGYTF; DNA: TGTGCCAGCAGGCTACTCATGACCCCCTATGGCTACACCTTC
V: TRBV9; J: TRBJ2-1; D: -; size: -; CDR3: CASSGGVSGYYNEQFF; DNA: TGTGCCAGCAGCGGTGGAGTGAGCGGATACTACAATGAGCAGTTCTTC
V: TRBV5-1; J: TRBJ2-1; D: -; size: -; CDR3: CASSLGGSDNEQFF; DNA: TGCGCCAGCAGCTTGGGAGGTAGTGACAATGAGCAGTTCTTC
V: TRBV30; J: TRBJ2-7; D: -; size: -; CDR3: CAWSGVRYEQYF; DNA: TGTGCCTGGAGTGGCGTCAGGTACGAGCAGTACTTC
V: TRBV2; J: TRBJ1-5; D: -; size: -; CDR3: CASRRESNQPQHF; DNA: TGTGCCAGCAGGCGGGAAAGCAATCAGCCCCAGCATTTT
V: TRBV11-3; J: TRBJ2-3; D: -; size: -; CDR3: CASSLATGSLTDTQYF; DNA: TGTGCCAGCAGCTTAGCCACGGGAAGTCTCACAGATACGCAGTATTTT
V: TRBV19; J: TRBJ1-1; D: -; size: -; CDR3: CASSTGTGRGTEAFF; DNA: TGTGCCAGTAGTACGGGAACAGGGAGGGGCACTGAAGCTTTCTTT
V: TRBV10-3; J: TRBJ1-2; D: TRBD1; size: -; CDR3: CAISYPGQGAPGYTF; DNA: TGTGCCATCAGTTACCCGGGACAGGGGGCGCCTGGCTACACCTTC
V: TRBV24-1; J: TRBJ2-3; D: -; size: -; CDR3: CATSARQDRRRTQYF; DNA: TGTGCCACCAGTGCCCGACAGGACAGAAGGCGTACGCAGTATTTT